This TCR beta chain was documented in a study of blood T cell repertoires in COVID-19 (TCRdb year 2020). As for the study more broadly: Samples from collaborators originated in the United States, Italy and Spain and spanned both the acute and convalescent phases of COVID-19. The material from the prospective study consisted of cDNA or gDNA derived from T cells, B-cell-depleted T cells, or PBMCs. Deeply sampled blood TCRbeta repertoires from subjects exposed to, actively infected with, or recovered from COVID-19 were included in the dataset. The repertoires were made available in a free public database intended to serve as a resource for research on the immune response to SARS-CoV-2. Samples were obtained from the ongoing ImmuneRACE study (first 160 participants) and from about 1,300 subjects provided by 6 global collaborators. Nearly every sample came with metadata listing a de-identified subject ID, COVID-19 status, age in years and sex. Where available, HLA class I and class II types were obtained from metadata supplied by the sample provider rather than from assay-based typing.

Results the study describes overall, beyond this receptor: The amount of clinical and demographic metadata varied by source and participant and was provided uncurated.

TCRbeta CDR3 regions were amplified from genomic DNA using the immunoSEQ Assay, a bias-controlled multiplex PCR. The authors' analysis ran thus. Within the assay, amplification of reference gene primers was used to estimate how many nucleated cells each sample contained. Sequence reads were collapsed and filtered to measure the absolute abundance of every unique TCRbeta CDR3 rearrangement. Productive Simpson clonality was computed per sample as the square root of Simpson's diversity index over productive rearrangements. The clones in this table, taken by TCRdb from immuneACCESS, are in-frame only. Not every clone is retained; where verified, under half of the shortfall comes from an unresolved V gene, and the cause of the rest is unknown. Clonal size and the V and J genes are those of that table, whereas D and trimming came from the DNA. The sample profile shows approximately 380,000 clones; around nine tenths of them were found once. The ten largest clonotypes hold about 1.1% of the sample.

In the prospective study, participants were about 18 to 90 years old, resided in fewer than 25 geographic areas of the United States, and were enrolled through a virtual design. Cohort assignment in the prospective study relied on participant-reported clinical history from a screening survey and a study questionnaire. ImmuneRACE Cohort 3 recovered participants were defined by two consecutive negative NP/OP PCR tests, healthcare professional clearance, or symptom resolution. Mobile phlebotomists in the prospective study collected whole blood, serum and a nasopharyngeal or oropharyngeal swab from every participant. Participants in the prospective study had the option to provide additional blood draws and questionnaires over a roughly two-month period. Prospective study blood samples were shipped either frozen or at room temperature before DNA extraction. The germline V gene provides CDR1 KGHSH and CDR2 LQKENI. Cut back by 2 bases and 4 bases, the V and J ends lie 14 bases apart. The CDR3 numbers 16 residues from cysteine through phenylalanine. Only the CDR3 DNA stays, 48 bases, in frame from base 1.

Notes on this clone: Its specific antigen is unknown. No base qualities exist here, and no much larger clone lies one base off it.

The sample was PBMCs or T cells enriched from blood (not recorded which). The chain uses TRBV18 and TRBJ1-4, with the D gene uncertain. The sequence derives from a woman under 30 who had recovered from COVID-19. The bases read TGTGCCAGCTCACCAACTCTAGACCCGGATAATGAAAAACTGTTTTTT. This translates into CASSPTLDPDNEKLFF.